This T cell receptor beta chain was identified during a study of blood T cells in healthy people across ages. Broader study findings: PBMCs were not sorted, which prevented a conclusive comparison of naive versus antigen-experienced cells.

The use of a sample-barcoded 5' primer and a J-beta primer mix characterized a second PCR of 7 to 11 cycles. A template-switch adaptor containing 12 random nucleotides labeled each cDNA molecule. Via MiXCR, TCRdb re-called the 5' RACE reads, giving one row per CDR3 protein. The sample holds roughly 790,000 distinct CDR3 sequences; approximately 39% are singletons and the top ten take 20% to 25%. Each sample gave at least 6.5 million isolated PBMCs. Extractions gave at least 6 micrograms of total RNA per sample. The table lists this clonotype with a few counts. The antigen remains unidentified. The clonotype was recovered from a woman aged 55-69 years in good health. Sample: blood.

The CDR3 nucleotides are TGTGCCAGCGCGCTAGGACAAGAGACCCAGTACTTC. Translated: CASALGQETQYF. The chain has TRBV12-3 or TRBV12-4 and TRBJ2-5, with D hard to call. V dropped 8 bases and J dropped 2 bases, with 9 bases sitting between them. This CDR3 region has 12 residues.